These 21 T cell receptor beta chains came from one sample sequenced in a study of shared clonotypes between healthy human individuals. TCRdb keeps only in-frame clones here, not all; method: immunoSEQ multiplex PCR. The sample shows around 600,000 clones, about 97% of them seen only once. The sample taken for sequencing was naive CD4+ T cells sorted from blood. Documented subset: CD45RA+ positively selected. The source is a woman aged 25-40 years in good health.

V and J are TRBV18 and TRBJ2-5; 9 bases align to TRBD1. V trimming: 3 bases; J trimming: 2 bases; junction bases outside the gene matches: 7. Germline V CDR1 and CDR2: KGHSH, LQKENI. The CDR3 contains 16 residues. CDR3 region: CASSPNGQGRQETQYF. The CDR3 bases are TGTGCCAGCTCACCTAACGGACAGGGGAGGCAAGAGACCCAGTACTTC.

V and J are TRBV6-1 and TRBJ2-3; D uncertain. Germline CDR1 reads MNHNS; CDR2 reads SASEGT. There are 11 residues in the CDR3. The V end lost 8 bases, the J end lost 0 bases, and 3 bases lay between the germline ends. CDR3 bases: TGTGCCAGCTCTAGCACAGATACGCAGTATTTT. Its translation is CASSSTDTQYF.

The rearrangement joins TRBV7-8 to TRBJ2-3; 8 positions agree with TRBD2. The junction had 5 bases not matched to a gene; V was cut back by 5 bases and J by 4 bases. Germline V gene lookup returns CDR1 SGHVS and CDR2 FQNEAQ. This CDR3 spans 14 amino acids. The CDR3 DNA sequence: TGTGCCAGCAGCCAGGGGCGGGGGGCAGATACGCAGTATTTT. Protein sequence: CASSQGRGADTQYF.

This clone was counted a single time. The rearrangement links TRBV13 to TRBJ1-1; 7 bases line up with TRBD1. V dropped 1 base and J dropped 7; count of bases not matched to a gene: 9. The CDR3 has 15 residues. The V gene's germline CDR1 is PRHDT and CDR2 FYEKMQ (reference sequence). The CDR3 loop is CASSLDGRGAHEAFF. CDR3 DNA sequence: TGTGCCAGCAGCTTAGACGGCAGGGGGGCCCATGAAGCTTTCTTT.

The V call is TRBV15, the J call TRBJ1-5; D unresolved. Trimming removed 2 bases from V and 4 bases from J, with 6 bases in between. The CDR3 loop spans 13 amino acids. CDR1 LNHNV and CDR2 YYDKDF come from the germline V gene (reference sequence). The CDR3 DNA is TGTGCCACCAGCAGACAAATGAATCAGCCCCAGCATTTT. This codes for CATSRQMNQPQHF.

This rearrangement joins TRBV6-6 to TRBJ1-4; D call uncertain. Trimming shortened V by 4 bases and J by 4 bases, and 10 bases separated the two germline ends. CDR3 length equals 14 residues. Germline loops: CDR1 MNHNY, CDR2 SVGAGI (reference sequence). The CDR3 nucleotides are TGTGCCAGCAGTTCGGCCGGGAATAATGAAAAACTGTTTTTT. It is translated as CASSSAGNNEKLFF.

DNA of the CDR3: TGTGCCAGCAGTTACTCGACCAGGTCTCCTTACTACGAGCAGTACTTC. Translated: CASSYSTRSPYYEQYF. The chain has TRBV6-5 and TRBJ2-5; D unresolved. The end of the DNA fits TRBJ2-7 better, so the J call may be wrong. The CDR3 extends over 16 amino acids. From germline, CDR1 is MNHEY and CDR2 SVGAGI.

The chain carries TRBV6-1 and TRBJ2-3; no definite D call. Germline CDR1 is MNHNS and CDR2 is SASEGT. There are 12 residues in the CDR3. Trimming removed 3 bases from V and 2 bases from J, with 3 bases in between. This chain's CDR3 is CASSDVTDTQYF. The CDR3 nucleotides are TGTGCCAGCAGTGATGTCACAGATACGCAGTATTTT.

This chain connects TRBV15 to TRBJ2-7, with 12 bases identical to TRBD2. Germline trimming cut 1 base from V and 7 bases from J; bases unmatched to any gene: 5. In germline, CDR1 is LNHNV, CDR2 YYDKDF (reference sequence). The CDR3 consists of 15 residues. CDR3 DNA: TGTGCCACCAGCAGAGGGGGACTAGCGGGTAGGGAGCAGTACTTC. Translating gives CATSRGGLAGREQYF.

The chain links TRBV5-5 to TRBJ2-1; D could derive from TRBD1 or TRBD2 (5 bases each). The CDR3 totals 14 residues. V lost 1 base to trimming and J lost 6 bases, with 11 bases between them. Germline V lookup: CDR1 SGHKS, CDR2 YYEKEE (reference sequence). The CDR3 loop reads CASSLWGLGNEQFF. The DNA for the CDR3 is TGTGCCAGCAGCTTGTGGGGGTTGGGCAATGAGCAGTTCTTC.

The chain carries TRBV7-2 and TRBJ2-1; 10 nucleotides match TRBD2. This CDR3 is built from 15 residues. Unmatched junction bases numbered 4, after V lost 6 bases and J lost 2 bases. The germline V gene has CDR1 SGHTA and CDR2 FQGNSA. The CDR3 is CASRLLAGAYNEQFF. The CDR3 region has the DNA TGTGCCAGCAGACTTCTAGCGGGAGCCTACAATGAGCAGTTCTTC.

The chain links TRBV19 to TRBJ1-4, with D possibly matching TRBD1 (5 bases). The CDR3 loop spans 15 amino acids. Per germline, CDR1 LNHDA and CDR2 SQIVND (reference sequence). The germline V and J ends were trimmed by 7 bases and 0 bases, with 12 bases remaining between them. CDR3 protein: CASTYGQATNEKLFF. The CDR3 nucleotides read TGTGCCAGTACCTACGGACAAGCAACTAATGAAAAACTGTTTTTT. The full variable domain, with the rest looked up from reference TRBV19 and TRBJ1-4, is DGGITQSPKYLFRKEGQNVTLSCEQNLNHDAMYWYRQDPGQGLRLIYYSQIVNDFQKGDIAEGYSVSREKKESFPLTVTSAQKNPTAFYLCASTYGQATNEKLFFGSGTQLSVL.

CDR3 residues: CASSRVIAEETQYF. The DNA for the CDR3 is TGTGCCAGCAGCCGAGTAATAGCGGAGGAGACGCAGTATTTT. The chain recombines TRBV11-2 with TRBJ2-3, with D tentatively TRBD2 (6 bases). Trimming stripped 5 bases from V and 9 bases from J, with 18 bases between. Germline CDR1 and CDR2: SGHAT and FQNNGV. The CDR3 runs 14 residues.

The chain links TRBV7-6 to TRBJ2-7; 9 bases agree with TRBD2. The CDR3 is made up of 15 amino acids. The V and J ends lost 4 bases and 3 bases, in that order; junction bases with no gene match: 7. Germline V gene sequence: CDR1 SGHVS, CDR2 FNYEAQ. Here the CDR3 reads CASSSGGGGGYEQYF. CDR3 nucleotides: TGTGCCAGCAGCTCAGGAGGCGGGGGGGGCTACGAGCAGTACTTC.

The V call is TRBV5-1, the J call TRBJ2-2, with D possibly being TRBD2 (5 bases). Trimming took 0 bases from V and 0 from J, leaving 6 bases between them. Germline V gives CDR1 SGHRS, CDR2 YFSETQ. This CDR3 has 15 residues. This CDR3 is CASSLGLSNTGELFF. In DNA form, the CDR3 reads TGCGCCAGCAGCTTGGGACTATCGAACACCGGGGAGCTGTTTTTT. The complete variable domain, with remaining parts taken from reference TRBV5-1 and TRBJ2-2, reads KAGVTQTPRYLIKTRGQQVTLSCSPISGHRSVSWYQQTPGQGLQFLFEYFSETQRNKGNFPGRFSGRQFSNSRSEMNVSTLELGDSALYLCASSLGLSNTGELFFGEGSRLTVL.

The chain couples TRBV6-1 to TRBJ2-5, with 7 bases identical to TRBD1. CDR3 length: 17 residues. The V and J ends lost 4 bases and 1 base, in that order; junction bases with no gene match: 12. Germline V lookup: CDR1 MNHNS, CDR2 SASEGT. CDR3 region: CASSARQGILPQETQYF. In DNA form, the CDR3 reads TGTGCCAGCAGTGCCCGACAGGGCATCCTACCCCAAGAGACCCAGTACTTC.

CDR3 bases: TGCAGTGCTAGCCTGAGGGAGTGGCAGTACTTC. As protein: CSASLREWQYF. V gene TRBV20-1 combines with J gene TRBJ2-7; D is perhaps TRBD2 (5 bases). V was pared by 3 bases and J by 9 bases, with 12 bases between. The length of the CDR3 is 11 residues. The germline gives CDR1 DFQATT, CDR2 SNEGSKA (reference sequence).

The CDR3 loop reads CASSLGLAGVADTQYF. Here the CDR3 DNA reads TGTGCCAGCTCACTCGGACTAGCGGGAGTAGCCGATACGCAGTATTTT. The chain joins TRBV18 to TRBJ2-3; 13 nucleotides align to TRBD2. Germline CDR1 is KGHSH and CDR2 is LQKENI. The CDR3 loop spans 16 amino acids. V shed 4 bases and J 6 bases; nucleotides not matched to a gene: 7.

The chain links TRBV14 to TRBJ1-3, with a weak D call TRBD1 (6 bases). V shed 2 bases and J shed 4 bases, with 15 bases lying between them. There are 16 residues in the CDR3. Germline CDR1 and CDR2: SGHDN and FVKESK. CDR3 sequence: CASSQPYRDAGNTIYF. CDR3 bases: TGTGCCAGCAGCCAACCGTACAGGGACGCCGGAAACACCATATATTTT.

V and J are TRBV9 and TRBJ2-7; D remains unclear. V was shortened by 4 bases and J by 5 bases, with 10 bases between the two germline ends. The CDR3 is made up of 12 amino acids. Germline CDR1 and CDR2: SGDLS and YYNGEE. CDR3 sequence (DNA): TGTGCCAGCAGCCCGCGACCCCACGAGCAGTACTTC. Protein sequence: CASSPRPHEQYF.

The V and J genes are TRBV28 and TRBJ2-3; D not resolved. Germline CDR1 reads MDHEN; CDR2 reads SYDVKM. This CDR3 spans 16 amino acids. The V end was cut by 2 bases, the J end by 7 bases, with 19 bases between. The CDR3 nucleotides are TGTGCCAGCAGTTTACCGTCGGGCGGCCTGACAAATACGCAGTATTTT. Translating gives CASSLPSGGLTNTQYF.